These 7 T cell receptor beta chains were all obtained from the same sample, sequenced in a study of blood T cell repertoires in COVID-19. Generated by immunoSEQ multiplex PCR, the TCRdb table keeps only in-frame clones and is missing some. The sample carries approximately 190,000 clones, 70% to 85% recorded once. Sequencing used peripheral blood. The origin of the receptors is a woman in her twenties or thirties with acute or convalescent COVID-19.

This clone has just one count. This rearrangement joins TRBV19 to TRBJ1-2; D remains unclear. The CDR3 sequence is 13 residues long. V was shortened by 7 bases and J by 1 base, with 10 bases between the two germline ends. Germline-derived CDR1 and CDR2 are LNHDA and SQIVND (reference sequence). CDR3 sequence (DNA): TGTGCCAGTAAGCGGGTTGGTAACTATGGCTACACCTTC. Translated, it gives CASKRVGNYGYTF.

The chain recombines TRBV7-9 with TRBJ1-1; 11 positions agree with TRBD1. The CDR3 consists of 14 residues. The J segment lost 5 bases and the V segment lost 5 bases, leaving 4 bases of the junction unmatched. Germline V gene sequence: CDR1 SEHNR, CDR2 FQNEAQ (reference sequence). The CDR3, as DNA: TGTGCCAGCAGCCCCGGACAGGGGGCTACTGAAGCTTTCTTT. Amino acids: CASSPGQGATEAFF.

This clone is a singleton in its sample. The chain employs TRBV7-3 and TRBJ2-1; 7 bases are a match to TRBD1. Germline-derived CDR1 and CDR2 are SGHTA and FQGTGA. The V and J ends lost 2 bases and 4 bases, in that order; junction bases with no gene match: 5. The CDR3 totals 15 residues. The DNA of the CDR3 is TGTGCCAGCAGCTTAGTACCGGGACAGTACAATGAGCAGTTCTTC. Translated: CASSLVPGQYNEQFF.

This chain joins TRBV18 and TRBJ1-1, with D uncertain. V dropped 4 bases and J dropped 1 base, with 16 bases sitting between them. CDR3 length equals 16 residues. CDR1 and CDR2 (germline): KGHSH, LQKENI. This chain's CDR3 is CASSRRATDGNTEAFF. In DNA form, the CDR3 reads TGTGCCAGCTCACGGAGAGCGACCGACGGGAACACTGAAGCTTTCTTT.

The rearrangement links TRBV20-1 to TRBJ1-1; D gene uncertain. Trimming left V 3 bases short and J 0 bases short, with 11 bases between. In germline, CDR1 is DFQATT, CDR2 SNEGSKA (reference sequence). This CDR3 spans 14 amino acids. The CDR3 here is CSASSGRMNTEAFF. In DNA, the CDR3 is TGCAGTGCTAGTTCCGGCAGGATGAACACTGAAGCTTTCTTT.

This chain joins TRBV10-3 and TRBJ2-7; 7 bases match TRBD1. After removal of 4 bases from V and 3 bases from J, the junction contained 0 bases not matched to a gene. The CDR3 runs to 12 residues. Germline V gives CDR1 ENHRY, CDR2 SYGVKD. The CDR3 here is CAISGDSYEQYF. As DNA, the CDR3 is TGTGCCATCAGTGGGGACAGCTACGAGCAGTACTTC.

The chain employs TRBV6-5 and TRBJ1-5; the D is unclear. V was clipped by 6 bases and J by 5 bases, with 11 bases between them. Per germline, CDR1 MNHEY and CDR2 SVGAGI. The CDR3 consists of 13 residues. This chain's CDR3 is CASSGGSDQPQHF. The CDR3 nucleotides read TGTGCCAGCAGCGGAGGCAGCGATCAGCCCCAGCATTTT.